These 9 T cell receptor beta chains came from one sample sequenced in a study of blood T cell repertoires in COVID-19. The repertoire was sequenced with immunoSEQ multiplex PCR; TCRdb's copy has only in-frame clones and lacks some. The top ten clones hold more than 2% of a sample with some 150,000 clones, around 85% of them seen once. The specimen was peripheral blood. The origin of the receptors is a woman in her 70s with acute or convalescent COVID-19.

J is TRBJ2-1 and V is TRBV14; 9 bases map to TRBD1. Germline V gene data show CDR1 as SGHDN and CDR2 as FVKESK. The CDR3 extends over 15 amino acids. The trim removed 1 base at V and 4 bases at J, leaving 2 bases unmatched. The CDR3 bases are TGTGCCAGCAGCCAAGCAGGACAGGGGTACAATGAGCAGTTCTTC. It translates to CASSQAGQGYNEQFF.

The gene calls are TRBV5-1 and TRBJ2-2, with 11 bases aligning to TRBD1. Germline V gene lookup returns CDR1 SGHRS and CDR2 YFSETQ. Trimming at V came to 7 bases and at J to 5 bases, leaving 13 bases not matched to a gene. The CDR3 extends over 17 amino acids. The CDR3 nucleotides read TGCGCCAGCTATTCCCTTGGGGACAGGGGGAGAACCGGGGAGCTGTTTTTT. Residues: CASYSLGDRGRTGELFF.

In DNA form, the CDR3 reads TGTGCCAGCAGTCACGACAGGCTCAGTATTCAGCCCCAGCATTTT. As protein: CASSHDRLSIQPQHF. The genes are TRBV27 and TRBJ1-5; a possible D gene is TRBD1 (6 bases). CDR1 and CDR2 (germline): MNHEY, SMNVEV (reference sequence). The CDR3 is made up of 15 amino acids. V lost 5 bases and J lost 6, with 17 bases in between.

V is TRBV19 and J is TRBJ1-1; D not resolved. The germline V gene has CDR1 LNHDA and CDR2 SQIVND (reference sequence). V was clipped by 6 bases and J by 8 bases, with 13 bases between them. The CDR3 is 12 amino acids. CDR3 in DNA: TGTGCCAGTAGCCTCCGAGGTGGAGAAGCTTTCTTT. Translated: CASSLRGGEAFF.

The chain combines TRBV18 with TRBJ1-1, with TRBD1 matching over 8 bases. Germline CDR1 and CDR2: KGHSH and LQKENI. The CDR3 is 14 residues long. Losses at the gene ends were 5 bases for V and 2 bases for J; bases not matched to a gene: 4. The CDR3 DNA follows: TGTGCCAGCTCATCAGACAGGGGTAACACTGAAGCTTTCTTT. Its translation: CASSSDRGNTEAFF.

J is TRBJ1-1 and V is TRBV14; D is perhaps TRBD1 (5 bases). The CDR3 covers 12 residues. The germline V gene has CDR1 SGHDN and CDR2 FVKESK. V lost 0 bases and J 8 bases, leaving 7 bases between the germline ends. In DNA form, the CDR3 reads TGTGCCAGCAGCCAAGACAGGGTCGAAGCTTTCTTT. Protein product: CASSQDRVEAFF.

V and J are TRBV29-1 and TRBJ2-7, with a possible D match to TRBD2 (5 bases). This CDR3 has 13 amino acids. Trimming pared 0 bases from V and 0 bases from J, leaving 6 bases between. CDR1 and CDR2 from the germline V gene are SQVTM and ANQGSEA. In DNA form, the CDR3 reads TGCAGCGTTGAAGAACTAGGCTCCTACGAGCAGTACTTC. Protein sequence: CSVEELGSYEQYF.

V is TRBV9 and J is TRBJ2-1; TRBD2 agrees at 9 bases. J lost 2 bases, V lost 6 bases, and 9 bases had no gene match. This CDR3 is built from 16 residues. Looked up from germline, CDR1 is SGDLS and CDR2 is YYNGEE. CDR3 coding DNA: TGTGCCAGCACCCGGACGGGACTAGCAGCCTACAATGAGCAGTTCTTC. It codes for CASTRTGLAAYNEQFF.

Only one count was recorded for this clone. The J gene is TRBJ1-2, the V gene TRBV7-9; 9 nucleotides agree with TRBD1. Germline assignment: CDR1 SEHNR and CDR2 FQNEAQ (reference sequence). Unmatched junction bases numbered 9, after V lost 1 base and J lost 6 bases. The CDR3 runs 16 residues. Written as DNA, the CDR3 is TGTGCCAGCAGCTTAGAAACAGGGGGCGGATACGATGGCTACACCTTC. Amino acid sequence: CASSLETGGGYDGYTF.